This paragraph covers one T cell receptor (beta chain) sequence. No antigen is known for it. PCR used 60 Vbeta primers and 13 Jbeta primers. Some clones are missing from TCRdb's copy, which holds only in-frame ones; the method was immunoSEQ multiplex PCR. This table has over 100,000 clones, over 75% appearing once. At sampling all donors were nominally healthy, likely with unrecorded immune exposures. CDR1 is PRHDT, CDR2 FYEKMQ, per germline (reference sequence). Trimming cost V 2 bases and J 5 bases; bases outside gene matches: 6. This CDR3 is 14 amino acids long. These data come from a study of cytomegalovirus exposure and HLA in healthy donors. Study-wide results and caveats: An ancestry cluster, one associated with Asian ancestry, reportedly showed fewer N-insertions than the approximately 720-donor mean in a later analysis. In vitro, a few CMV-associated chains proved specific for CMV antigens.

The rearrangement links TRBV13 to TRBJ2-7, with TRBD1 identical over 7 bases. Sequenced: PBMCs. This TCR was sampled from a young man in good health and CMV-seronegative. This CDR3 reads CASSLRRTGDEQYF. The DNA of the CDR3 is TGTGCCAGCAGCTTACGGCGAACAGGGGACGAGCAGTACTTC.